A selection of T cell receptor beta chains follows, all from one sample in a study of identical twins. TCRdb re-called the 5' RACE reads with MiXCR, one entry per CDR3 protein. This table holds fewer than 650,000 distinct CDR3 sequences, approximately 9.6% found once. This sample also belongs to another study, concerning yellow fever vaccine responses in identical twins.

What was sequenced was PBMCs. The receptors were sampled from a woman aged 18-29 years in good health. Each CDR3 is given with its conserved first and last residue. D genes are given only for firm matches. Clone size appears in some rows only: once, few, many, or a class for an expanded clone.

abundance: many; d_gene: NA; v_gene: TRBV15; j_gene: TRBJ2-3; CDR3aa: CATSRDWGDGDTQYF; CDR3nt: TGTGCCACCAGCAGAGATTGGGGAGATGGAGATACGCAGTATTTT
abundance: many; d_gene: TRBD2; v_gene: TRBV3-1; j_gene: TRBJ2-7; CDR3aa: CASSRGLADMYF; CDR3nt: TGTGCCAGCAGCCGTGGGCTAGCGGACATGTACTTC
abundance: many; d_gene: NA; v_gene: TRBV10-3; j_gene: TRBJ2-2; CDR3aa: CAISESGQSPRTGELFF; CDR3nt: TGTGCCATCAGTGAGTCTGGGCAGTCCCCTAGGACCGGGGAGCTGTTTTTT
abundance: NA; d_gene: TRBD2; v_gene: TRBV28; j_gene: TRBJ2-5; CDR3aa: CASSLTGLEVETQYF; CDR3nt: TGTGCCAGCAGTTTGACGGGACTAGAGGTTGAGACCCAGTACTTC
abundance: NA; d_gene: TRBD2; v_gene: TRBV6-2/TRBV6-3; j_gene: TRBJ2-7; CDR3aa: CASTGLAGGKYEQYF; CDR3nt: TGTGCCAGCACCGGACTAGCGGGAGGGAAGTACGAGCAGTACTTC
abundance: few; d_gene: NA; v_gene: TRBV7-3; j_gene: TRBJ2-1; CDR3aa: CASSYSIIGVPYNEQFF; CDR3nt: TGTGCCAGCAGCTATAGCATAATCGGAGTCCCCTACAATGAGCAGTTCTTC
abundance: many; d_gene: NA; v_gene: TRBV28; j_gene: TRBJ2-3; CDR3aa: CASSQATDTQYF; CDR3nt: TGTGCCAGCAGTCAGGCCACAGATACGCAGTATTTT
abundance: many; d_gene: TRBD2; v_gene: TRBV12-3/TRBV12-4; j_gene: TRBJ2-3; CDR3aa: CASSWTSGGTDTQYF; CDR3nt: TGTGCCAGCAGTTGGACTAGCGGGGGAACAGATACGCAGTATTTT
abundance: many; d_gene: TRBD2; v_gene: TRBV29-1; j_gene: TRBJ2-1; CDR3aa: CSVEERGVGEQFF; CDR3nt: TGCAGCGTTGAGGAGCGGGGGGTTGGTGAGCAGTTCTTC
abundance: many; d_gene: NA; v_gene: TRBV5-6; j_gene: TRBJ1-6; CDR3aa: CASSLTGGWNSPLHF; CDR3nt: TGTGCCAGCAGCTTGACAGGAGGTTGGAATTCACCCCTCCACTTT
abundance: few; d_gene: NA; v_gene: TRBV19; j_gene: TRBJ2-2; CDR3aa: CASSIASPNTGELFF; CDR3nt: TGTGCCAGTAGTATAGCCAGCCCGAACACCGGGGAGCTGTTTTTT
abundance: NA; d_gene: NA; v_gene: TRBV5-1; j_gene: TRBJ2-1; CDR3aa: CASSLISGANYNEQFF; CDR3nt: TGCGCCAGCAGCTTGATCTCAGGGGCGAACTACAATGAGCAGTTCTTC
abundance: NA; d_gene: TRBD2; v_gene: TRBV5-1; j_gene: TRBJ2-2; CDR3aa: CASSPRTSAMTGELFF; CDR3nt: TGCGCCAGCAGCCCAAGGACTAGCGCCATGACCGGGGAGCTGTTTTTT
abundance: few; d_gene: TRBD2; v_gene: TRBV4-2; j_gene: TRBJ2-3; CDR3aa: CASSQDSGGAGSADTQYF; CDR3nt: TGTGCCAGCAGCCAAGATAGCGGGGGGGCCGGATCTGCAGATACGCAGTATTTT
abundance: NA; d_gene: NA; v_gene: TRBV10-3; j_gene: TRBJ2-1; CDR3aa: CAIKAYNEQFF; CDR3nt: TGTGCCATCAAGGCGTACAATGAGCAGTTCTTC
abundance: NA; d_gene: TRBD2; v_gene: TRBV12-3/TRBV12-4; j_gene: TRBJ2-5; CDR3aa: CASKGTSGQETQYF; CDR3nt: TGTGCCAGCAAGGGGACTAGCGGACAAGAGACCCAGTACTTC
abundance: NA; d_gene: TRBD1; v_gene: TRBV4-3; j_gene: TRBJ2-6; CDR3aa: CASSQQIGQGIGANVLTF; CDR3nt: TGCGCCAGCAGCCAACAAATAGGACAGGGGATTGGGGCCAACGTCCTGACTTTC
abundance: few; d_gene: NA; v_gene: TRBV7-9; j_gene: TRBJ2-3; CDR3aa: CGLLRHTDTQYF; CDR3nt: TGTGGGCTCCTTCGTCACACAGATACGCAGTATTTT
abundance: many; d_gene: TRBD2; v_gene: TRBV25-1; j_gene: TRBJ2-3; CDR3aa: CASRESIAGERDTQYF; CDR3nt: TGTGCCAGCAGAGAGAGTATAGCGGGGGAAAGGGATACGCAGTATTTT
abundance: many; d_gene: TRBD2; v_gene: TRBV2; j_gene: TRBJ2-1; CDR3aa: CASSPLAGNEQFF; CDR3nt: TGTGCCAGCAGTCCTCTAGCGGGCAATGAGCAGTTCTTC
abundance: few; d_gene: NA; v_gene: TRBV2; j_gene: TRBJ2-3; CDR3aa: CASRGGRADTQYF; CDR3nt: TGTGCCAGCAGAGGGGGGCGAGCAGATACGCAGTATTTT
abundance: many; d_gene: NA; v_gene: TRBV15; j_gene: TRBJ2-7; CDR3aa: CATKDSQFDEQYF; CDR3nt: TGTGCCACCAAGGACAGCCAATTTGACGAGCAGTACTTC
abundance: many; d_gene: NA; v_gene: TRBV9; j_gene: TRBJ2-3; CDR3aa: CASSQNVGGFFTDTQYF; CDR3nt: TGTGCCAGCAGTCAAAACGTGGGGGGCTTTTTCACAGATACGCAGTATTTT
abundance: NA; d_gene: NA; v_gene: TRBV12-2; j_gene: TRBJ2-3; CDR3aa: CASRPRREVVDTQYF; CDR3nt: TGTGCAAGTCGCCCCCGGCGGGAAGTGGTAGATACGCAGTATTTT
abundance: few; d_gene: NA; v_gene: TRBV29-1; j_gene: TRBJ2-4; CDR3aa: CSVPLAGAGPKNIQYF; CDR3nt: TGCAGCGTTCCCCTGGCAGGGGCTGGGCCCAAAAACATTCAGTACTTC
abundance: many; d_gene: TRBD1; v_gene: TRBV10-3; j_gene: TRBJ1-5; CDR3aa: CAISEGTGGSQPQHF; CDR3nt: TGTGCCATCAGCGAGGGGACAGGGGGCAGTCAGCCCCAGCATTTT
abundance: NA; d_gene: NA; v_gene: TRBV10-2; j_gene: TRBJ1-1; CDR3aa: CASSDRGAVTEAFF; CDR3nt: TGCGCCAGCAGTGATCGGGGGGCCGTCACTGAAGCTTTCTTT
abundance: NA; d_gene: NA; v_gene: TRBV20-1; j_gene: TRBJ1-5; CDR3aa: CSADMDSSNQPQHF; CDR3nt: TGCAGTGCTGATATGGACAGTAGCAATCAGCCCCAGCATTTT
abundance: many; d_gene: TRBD1; v_gene: TRBV10-3; j_gene: TRBJ2-7; CDR3aa: CAINSGTELGEQYF; CDR3nt: TGTGCCATCAATTCCGGGACAGAACTTGGCGAGCAGTACTTC
abundance: many; d_gene: NA; v_gene: TRBV4-1; j_gene: TRBJ2-7; CDR3aa: CASRTGTHSYEQYF; CDR3nt: TGCGCCAGCAGGACCGGGACACACTCCTACGAGCAGTACTTC
abundance: NA; d_gene: NA; v_gene: TRBV7-9; j_gene: TRBJ1-1; CDR3aa: CASSGGTEAFF; CDR3nt: TGTGCCAGCAGCGGTGGGACTGAAGCTTTCTTT
abundance: many; d_gene: NA; v_gene: TRBV27; j_gene: TRBJ1-1; CDR3aa: CASSKSPGRMNTEAFF; CDR3nt: TGTGCCAGCAGTAAGAGCCCAGGACGGATGAACACTGAAGCTTTCTTT